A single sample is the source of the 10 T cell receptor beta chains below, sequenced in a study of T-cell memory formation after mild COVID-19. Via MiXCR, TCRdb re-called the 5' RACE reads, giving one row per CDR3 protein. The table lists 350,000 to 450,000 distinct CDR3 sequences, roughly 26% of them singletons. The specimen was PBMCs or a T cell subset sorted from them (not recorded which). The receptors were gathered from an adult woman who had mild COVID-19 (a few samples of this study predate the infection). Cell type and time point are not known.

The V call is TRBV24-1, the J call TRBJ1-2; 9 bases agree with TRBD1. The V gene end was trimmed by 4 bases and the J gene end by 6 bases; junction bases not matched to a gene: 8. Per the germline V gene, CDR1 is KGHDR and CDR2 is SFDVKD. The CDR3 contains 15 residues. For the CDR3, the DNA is TGTGCCACCAGTGACTCGGGACAGGGCCGGGATGGCTACACCTTC. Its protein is CATSDSGQGRDGYTF.

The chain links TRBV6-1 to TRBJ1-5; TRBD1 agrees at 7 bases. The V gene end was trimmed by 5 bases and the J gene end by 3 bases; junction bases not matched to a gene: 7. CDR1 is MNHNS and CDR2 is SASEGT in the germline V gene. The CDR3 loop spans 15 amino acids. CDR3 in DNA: TGTGCCAGCAGTATACAGGGGTATGACAATCAGCCCCAGCATTTT. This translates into CASSIQGYDNQPQHF.

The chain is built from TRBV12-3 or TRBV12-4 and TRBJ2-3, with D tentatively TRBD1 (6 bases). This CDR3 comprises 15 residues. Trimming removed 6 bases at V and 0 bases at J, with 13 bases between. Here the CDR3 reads CASSYRQASTDTQYF. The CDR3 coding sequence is TGTGCCAGCAGCTACCGACAGGCTAGCACAGATACGCAGTATTTT.

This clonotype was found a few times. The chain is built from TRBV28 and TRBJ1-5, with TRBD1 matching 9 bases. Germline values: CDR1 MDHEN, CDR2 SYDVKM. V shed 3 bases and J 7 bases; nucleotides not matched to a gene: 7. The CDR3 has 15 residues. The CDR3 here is CASSLGTGNLQPQHF. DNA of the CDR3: TGTGCCAGCAGTTTGGGGACAGGGAATCTACAGCCCCAGCATTTT.

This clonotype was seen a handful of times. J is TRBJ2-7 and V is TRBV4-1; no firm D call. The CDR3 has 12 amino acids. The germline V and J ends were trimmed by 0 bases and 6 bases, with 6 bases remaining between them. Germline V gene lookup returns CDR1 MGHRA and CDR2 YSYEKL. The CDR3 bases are TGCGCCAGCAGCCAAGAAAGTAGCGAGCAGTACTTC. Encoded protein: CASSQESSEQYF.

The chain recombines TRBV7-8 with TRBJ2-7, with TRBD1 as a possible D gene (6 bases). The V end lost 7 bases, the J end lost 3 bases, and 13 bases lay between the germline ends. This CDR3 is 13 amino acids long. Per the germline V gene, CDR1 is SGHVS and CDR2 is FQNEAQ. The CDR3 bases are TGTGCCAGCACCTGGGACACTTACTACGAGCAGTACTTC. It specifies CASTWDTYYEQYF. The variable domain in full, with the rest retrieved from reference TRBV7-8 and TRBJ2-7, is GAGVSQSPRYKVAKRGQDVALRCDPISGHVSLFWYQQALGQGPEFLTYFQNEAQLDKSGLPSDRFFAERPEGSVSTLKIQRTQQEDSAVYLCASTWDTYYEQYFGPGTRLTVT.

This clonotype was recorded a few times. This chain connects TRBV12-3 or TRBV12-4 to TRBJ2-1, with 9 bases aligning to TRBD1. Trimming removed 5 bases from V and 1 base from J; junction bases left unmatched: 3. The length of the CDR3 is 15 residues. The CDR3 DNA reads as TGTGCCAGCAGTATCGGGACAGGGTCCTACAATGAGCAGTTCTTC. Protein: CASSIGTGSYNEQFF.

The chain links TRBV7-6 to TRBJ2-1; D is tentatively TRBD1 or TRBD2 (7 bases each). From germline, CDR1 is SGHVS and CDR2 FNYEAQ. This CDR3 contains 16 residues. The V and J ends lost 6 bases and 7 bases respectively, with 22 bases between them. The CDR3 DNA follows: TGTGCCAGCAGGTCCCCTCGGGCAGGGGGAGGGAATGAGCAGTTCTTC. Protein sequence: CASRSPRAGGGNEQFF.

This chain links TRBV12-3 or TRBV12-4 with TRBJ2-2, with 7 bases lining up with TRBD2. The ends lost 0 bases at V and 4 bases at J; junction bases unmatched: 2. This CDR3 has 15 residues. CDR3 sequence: CASSLAWGGTGELFF. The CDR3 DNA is TGTGCCAGCAGTTTAGCATGGGGGGGCACCGGGGAGCTGTTTTTT.

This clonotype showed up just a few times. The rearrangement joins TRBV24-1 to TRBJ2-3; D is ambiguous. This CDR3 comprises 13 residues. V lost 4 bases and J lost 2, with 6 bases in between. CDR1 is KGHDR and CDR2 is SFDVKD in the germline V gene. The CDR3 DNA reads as TGTGCCACCAGTGACCCTTCCACAGATACGCAGTATTTT. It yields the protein CATSDPSTDTQYF.